Reported below is one T cell receptor (beta chain). The antigen is not known. Libraries were prepared by immunoSEQ multiplex PCR; TCRdb keeps only in-frame clonotypes and omits some of them. The table includes about 140,000 clones, about 90% detected once. The germline CDR1 and CDR2 sequences are LGHDT and YNNKEL (reference sequence). The CDR3 is made up of 16 amino acids. V shed 7 bases and J shed 0 bases, with 13 bases lying between them. This sample stems from a study of T cell responses to AZD1222 COVID-19 vaccine. Study-level findings and limits: The donors showed a predominance of white British ancestry and of females, with possible underestimation of clonal diversity. Across the whole spike, CD4 TCRs peaked at regions 160-218 and 743-854. Two AZD1222 administrations were followed by greater Spike-specific TCR breadth and depth.

This chain joins TRBV3-1 (or the pseudogene TRBV3-2) and TRBJ1-6, with D maybe TRBD1 (5 bases). This material consisted of peripheral blood, taken 28 days after the second dose of the MenACWY control vaccine. This clonotype was obtained from an adult who received the MenACWY meningococcal vaccine as a control. This CDR3 reads CASTPGVNSYNSPLHF. The CDR3 DNA follows: TGTGCCAGCACCCCGGGGGTAAACTCCTATAATTCACCCCTCCACTTT.